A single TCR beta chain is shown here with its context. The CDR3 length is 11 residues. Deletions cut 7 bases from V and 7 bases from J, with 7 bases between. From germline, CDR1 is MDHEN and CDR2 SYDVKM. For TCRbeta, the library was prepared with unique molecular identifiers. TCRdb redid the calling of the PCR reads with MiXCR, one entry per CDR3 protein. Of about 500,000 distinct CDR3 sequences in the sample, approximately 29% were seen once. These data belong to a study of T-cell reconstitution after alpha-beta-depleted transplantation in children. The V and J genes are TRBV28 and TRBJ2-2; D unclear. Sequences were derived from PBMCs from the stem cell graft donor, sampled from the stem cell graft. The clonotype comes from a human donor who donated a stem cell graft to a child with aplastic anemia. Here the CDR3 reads CASKSSGELFF. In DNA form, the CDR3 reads TGTGCCAGCAAGTCGAGCGGGGAGCTGTTTTTT. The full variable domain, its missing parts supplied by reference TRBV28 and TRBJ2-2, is DVKVTQSSRYLVKRTGEKVFLECVQDMDHENMFWYRQDPGLGLRLIYFSYDVKMKEKGDIPEGYSVSREKKERFSLILESASTNQTSMYLCASKSSGELFFGEGSRLTVL.